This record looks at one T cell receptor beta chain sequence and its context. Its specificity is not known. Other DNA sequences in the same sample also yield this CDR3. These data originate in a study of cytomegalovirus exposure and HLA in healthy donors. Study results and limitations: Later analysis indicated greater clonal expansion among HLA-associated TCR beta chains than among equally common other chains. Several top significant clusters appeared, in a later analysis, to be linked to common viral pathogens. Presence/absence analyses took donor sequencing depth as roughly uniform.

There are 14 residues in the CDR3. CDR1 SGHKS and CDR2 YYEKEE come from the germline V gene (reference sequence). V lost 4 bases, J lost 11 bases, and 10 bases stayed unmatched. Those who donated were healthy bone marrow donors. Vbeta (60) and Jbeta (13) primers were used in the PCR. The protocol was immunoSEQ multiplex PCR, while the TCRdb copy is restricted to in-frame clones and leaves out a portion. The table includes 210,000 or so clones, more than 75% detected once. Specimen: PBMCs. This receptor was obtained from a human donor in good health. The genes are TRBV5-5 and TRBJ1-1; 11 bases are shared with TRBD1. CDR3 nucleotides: TGTGCCAGCAGCCCGGGACAGGGGGATGAGGAGGCTTTCTTT. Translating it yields CASSPGQGDEEAFF.